These T cell receptor beta chains were read from a single sample in a study of memory CD4+ T cells and cytomegalovirus serostatus. Profiling relied on immunoSEQ multiplex PCR, and the TCRdb table lists in-frame clones only, not all of them. Of about 82,000 clones detected, over 80% appear once; the ten largest clones hold roughly 0.8%. Sequenced material: memory CD4+ T cells from blood. The receptors originated from an adult in good health and CMV-seronegative. The CDR3 runs from the conserved cysteine through the conserved F or W. The D gene is left open where the match is weak. Rows give clone size only sometimes, using once, few, many, or a class for an expanded clone.

>.|TRBJ2-1|TRBD2|TRBV19
TGTGCCAGCGCTACTAGCGGGGGTAACAATGAGCAGTTCTTC
CASATSGGNNEQFF
>.|TRBJ2-3|.|TRBV5-6
TGTGCCAGCAACCTACAGGGCACAGATACGCAGTATTTT
CASNLQGTDTQYF
>.|TRBJ1-3|.|TRBV5-1
TGCGCCAGCAGGCTCGGGACCCCCGGAGGCACCATATATTTT
CASRLGTPGGTIYF
>few|TRBJ1-2|.|TRBV7-8
TGTGCCAGCAGCTTAGAACAGAATAACTATGGCTACACCTTC
CASSLEQNNYGYTF
>once|TRBJ1-5|TRBD1|TRBV6-1
TGTGCCATAGGCCTGACAGGGAGCAATCAGCCCCAGCATTTT
CAIGLTGSNQPQHF
>few|TRBJ1-1|.|TRBV30
TGTGCCTGGAGTAGGGCAAGAACTGAAGCTTTCTTT
CAWSRARTEAFF
>.|TRBJ2-7|.|TRBV7-2
TGTGCCAGCAGCTTAGAGGCATCTCGCAGTTCGGGCAGGGTAAACGAGCAGTACTTC
CASSLEASRSSGRVNEQYF
>.|TRBJ2-3|TRBD2|TRBV7-2
TGTGCCAGCAGCCAAACGGGCCCTACTAGCGGGGGACCAGATACGCAGTATTTT
CASSQTGPTSGGPDTQYF
>.|TRBJ2-6|.|TRBV5-1
TGCGCCAGCAGCTTGGGGGGTCTCGGGGCCAACGTCCTGACTTTC
CASSLGGLGANVLTF
>few|TRBJ1-6|TRBD1|TRBV5-5
TGTGCCAGCAGCTTGGGGGGACAGTTGAATTCACCCCTCCACTTT
CASSLGGQLNSPLHF
>.|TRBJ2-7|.|TRBV6-5
TGTGCCAGCAGTTATACCATTGCGGGGCCGGGCGAGCAGTACTTC
CASSYTIAGPGEQYF
>.|TRBJ1-3|TRBD1|TRBV18
TGTGCCAGCTCACCGGACAGGGGTGGAAACACCATATATTTT
CASSPDRGGNTIYF
>.|TRBJ2-3|TRBD2|TRBV18
TGTGCCAGCTCACTAACCGGGACTAGAGCAGATACGCAGTATTTT
CASSLTGTRADTQYF
>.|TRBJ2-5|.|TRBV5-6
TGTGCCAGCAGCACGCGGACAGGAGGGGAGACCCAGTACTTC
CASSTRTGGETQYF
>.|TRBJ2-3|TRBD2|TRBV5-1
TGCGCCAGCAGCTTGGAGTCGCCAGCGGGGGGCACAGATACGCAGTATTTT
CASSLESPAGGTDTQYF
>many|TRBJ2-3|TRBD1|TRBV7-9
TGTGCCAGCAGCTCAGACAGGGGGGCGACAGATACGCAGTATTTT
CASSSDRGATDTQYF
>.|TRBJ2-5|TRBD2|TRBV9
TGTGCCAGCAGCGTAACGGTAGCGGGGGAGACCCAGTACTTC
CASSVTVAGETQYF
>.|TRBJ2-7|.|TRBV19
TGTGCCAGTAACCCTGGGACTTCAACGAGGGAGCAGTACTTC
CASNPGTSTREQYF
>.|TRBJ2-3|TRBD1|TRBV4-3
TGCGCCAGCAGCCATGGACAGGGGGCAGATACGCAGTATTTT
CASSHGQGADTQYF
>.|TRBJ2-5|.|TRBV18
TGTGCCAGCTCACCACGGCAGGGGGGCAGGGAGACCCAGTACTTC
CASSPRQGGRETQYF
>.|TRBJ2-2|TRBD1|TRBV9
TGTGCCAGCAGCGACCGGGACAGGGCGAACACCGGGGAGCTGTTTTTT
CASSDRDRANTGELFF
>.|TRBJ2-2|TRBD2|TRBV7-7
TGTGCTAGCAGCTTAGTCGCGAGCGGGGGGGCAGACACCGGGGAGCTGTTTTTT
CASSLVASGGADTGELFF
>once|TRBJ2-2|.|TRBV5-1
TGCGCCAGCAGCTTGAATCGGGGGGCCACCGGGGAGCTGTTTTTT
CASSLNRGATGELFF
>.|TRBJ2-7|.|TRBV6-5
TGTGCCAGCAGTTACTCGAGTAGCGGAGCCTACGAGCAGTACTTC
CASSYSSSGAYEQYF
>.|TRBJ1-1|.|TRBV7-9
TGTGCCAGCAGCTTACACAGTTCGAACACTGAAGCTTTCTTT
CASSLHSSNTEAFF
>.|TRBJ1-1|.|TRBV10-3
TGTGCCATCAGTGTGGGGACGGCTCGAACTGAAGCTTTCTTT
CAISVGTARTEAFF
>.|TRBJ1-2|.|TRBV7-2
TGTGCCAGCAGCTTAGGCAACAGCGGATATGGCTACACCTTC
CASSLGNSGYGYTF
>.|TRBJ1-3|TRBD1|TRBV6-5
TGTGCCAGCAGTCAGGGGGTCTGGAACACCATATATTTT
CASSQGVWNTIYF
>.|TRBJ1-1|TRBD1|TRBV23-1
TGCGCCAGCAGTCCGGGACAGAGCGGGACTGAAGCTTTCTTT
CASSPGQSGTEAFF
>once|TRBJ2-2|.|TRBV5-4
TGTGCCAGCAGCTTGGCCACAGGCCTCACCGGGGAGCTGTTTTTT
CASSLATGLTGELFF
>.|TRBJ1-2|.|TRBV15
TGTGCCACCAGCAGGGAAATCGGGGCAGGGAACAACTATGGCTACACCTTC
CATSREIGAGNNYGYTF
>.|TRBJ2-6|.|TRBV2
TGTGCCAGCAGTGGGGGGTCTGGGGCCAACGTCCTGACTTTC
CASSGGSGANVLTF
>.|TRBJ1-1|TRBD1|TRBV6-5
TGTGCCAGCAGTTCTCAGGGGGCTGAAGACACTGAAGCTTTCTTT
CASSSQGAEDTEAFF
>once|TRBJ1-2|.|TRBV25-1
TGTGCCAGCAGTGAATTTTCTACGAATACTAACTATGGCTACACCTTC
CASSEFSTNTNYGYTF
>.|TRBJ2-1|.|TRBV5-6
TGTGCCAGCAGCTTCCGGCCCCGGGGTGAGCAGTTCTTC
CASSFRPRGEQFF
>.|TRBJ1-5|.|TRBV28
TGTGCCAGCAGTGTGGGGGATCAGCCCCAGCATTTT
CASSVGDQPQHF